The 19 T cell receptor beta chains in this list originate from one sample, sequenced in a study of blood T cells in healthy people across ages. A sample-barcoded 5' primer and a J-beta primer mix were used in a second PCR of about 7 to 12 cycles. Using its own MiXCR run on the 5' RACE reads, TCRdb lists one record per CDR3 protein. Of roughly 1,700,000 distinct CDR3 sequences listed, under 30% are singletons. The sequencing input was blood. The receptors were sampled from a woman aged 25 to 39 in good health.

The V and J genes are TRBV29-1 and TRBJ2-4; TRBD2 agrees at 9 bases. The CDR3 runs 12 residues. Germline-derived CDR1 and CDR2 are SQVTM and ANQGSEA. The V gene end was trimmed by 3 bases and the J gene end by 13 bases; junction bases not matched to a gene: 7. As DNA, the CDR3 is TGCAGCGTTGATAGCGGGAGCGGTGAGCAGTACTTC. As protein: CSVDSGSGEQYF.

The chain carries TRBV6-5 and TRBJ1-4; a weak D match, TRBD1 (5 bases). Germline V lookup: CDR1 MNHEY, CDR2 SVGAGI. Trimming took off 8 bases at V and 7 bases at J, with 14 bases between the two ends. This CDR3 spans 13 amino acids. The CDR3 DNA follows: TGTGCCAGCGGTACCCCGGACACTGAAAAACTGTTTTTT. It is translated as CASGTPDTEKLFF.

The CDR3 coding sequence is TGCAGCGTTGGCATCTTTCAGGCGAGCGGCACAGATACGCAGTATTTT. Translated, it gives CSVGIFQASGTDTQYF. The genes are TRBV29-1 and TRBJ2-3; no clear D. Germline CDR1 is SQVTM and CDR2 is ANQGSEA. Between the trimmed V and J ends, which lost 4 bases and 1 base, there was a span of 18 bases. The CDR3 covers 16 residues.

This clonotype has a count of ten or more. The V gene is TRBV20-1, the J gene TRBJ2-3; D might be TRBD2 (7 bases). CDR1 is DFQATT and CDR2 is SNEGSKA in the germline V gene (reference sequence). The CDR3 is 16 amino acids. The V end was cut by 1 base, the J end by 3 bases, with 17 bases between. The CDR3: CSARAGEGKLTDTQYF. The CDR3, as DNA: TGCAGTGCTAGAGCAGGGGAGGGGAAATTGACAGATACGCAGTATTTT.

This clonotype was counted a few times. The chain employs TRBV7-8 and TRBJ2-7, with D hard to call. The length of the CDR3 is 15 residues. V was cut by 4 bases and J by 5 bases, with 18 bases left in between. The germline V gene has CDR1 SGHVS and CDR2 FQNEAQ. CDR3: CASSSSRSSVHEQYF. CDR3 in DNA: TGTGCCAGCAGCTCTTCCAGGAGTTCCGTCCACGAGCAGTACTTC.

For the CDR3, the DNA is TGTGCCAGTAGTATCGGCGGGAGGGCCAGGGATACGCAGTATTTT. Protein product: CASSIGGRARDTQYF. The chain links TRBV19 to TRBJ2-3, with 9 bases fitting TRBD2. CDR3 length: 15 residues. V dropped 3 bases and J dropped 6; count of bases not matched to a gene: 7. Germline CDR1 is LNHDA and CDR2 is SQIVND (reference sequence).

This rearrangement joins TRBV5-1 to TRBJ2-3; D perhaps matches TRBD1 (5 bases). V lost 7 bases and J lost 8, with 20 bases in between. CDR3 length equals 14 residues. Germline assignment: CDR1 SGHRS and CDR2 YFSETQ. The CDR3 DNA reads as TGCGCCAGCGGTCAGGGTACCGGAAAGACTACGCAGTATTTT. Amino acid sequence: CASGQGTGKTTQYF.

The J gene is TRBJ2-5, the V gene TRBV7-9; possible D gene TRBD2, 5 bases. The CDR3 contains 17 residues. Germline V gene sequence: CDR1 SEHNR, CDR2 FQNEAQ (reference sequence). Trimming removed 7 bases from V and 5 bases from J, with 26 bases in between. CDR3 sequence reads: CASTVGYGEPGMETQYF. CDR3 coding DNA: TGTGCCAGCACCGTTGGGTATGGGGAGCCCGGGATGGAGACCCAGTACTTC.

This chain connects TRBV5-1 to TRBJ2-6; D possibly corresponds to TRBD2 (6 bases). V was trimmed by 2 bases and J by 2 bases, leaving 11 bases between them. CDR3 length: 16 residues. The V gene's germline CDR1 is SGHRS and CDR2 YFSETQ. The CDR3 loop is CASSFRGTAGANVLTF. In DNA form, the CDR3 reads TGCGCCAGCAGCTTTCGGGGGACTGCTGGGGCCAACGTCCTGACTTTC.

V and J are TRBV4-3 and TRBJ2-1; the D is unclear. Germline lookup yields CDR1 LGHNA and CDR2 YSLEER. CDR3 length equals 16 residues. Trimming left V 0 bases short and J 4 bases short, with 13 bases between. The DNA for the CDR3 is TGCGCCAGCAGCCAAGAAAGGCGCGCCTCTTACAATGAGCAGTTCTTC. This translates into CASSQERRASYNEQFF.

For this clonotype: The junction departs from germline at one end; a sequencing error may be responsible. J is TRBJ2-1 and V is TRBV3-1; tentatively, D is TRBD2 (5 bases). The germline V gene encodes CDR1 LGHDT and CDR2 YNNKEL (reference sequence). The CDR3 extends over 12 amino acids. The CDR3 is CAGSRTGDEQFF. The CDR3 nucleotides read TGTGCCGGCAGTCGGACTGGGGATGAGCAGTTCTTC.

The chain links TRBV7-2 to TRBJ2-1; TRBD2 is a possible D gene (6 bases). This CDR3 comprises 14 residues. Germline V gives CDR1 SGHTA, CDR2 FQGNSA. V was pared by 8 bases and J by 5 bases, with 16 bases between. This CDR3 is CASRPGTRNNEQFF. CDR3 coding DNA: TGTGCCAGCCGACCCGGGACTCGCAACAATGAGCAGTTCTTC. The whole variable domain, remainder taken from reference TRBV7-2 and TRBJ2-1, is GAGVSQSPSNKVTEKGKDVELRCDPISGHTALYWYRQSLGQGLEFLIYFQGNSAPDKSGLPSDRFSAERTGGSVSTLTIQRTQQEDSAVYLCASRPGTRNNEQFFGPGTRLTVL.

The chain couples TRBV25-1 to TRBJ1-2; 8 bases are shared with TRBD1. This CDR3 spans 14 amino acids. Germline-derived CDR1 and CDR2 are MGHDK and SYGVNS. Trimming removed 8 bases from V and 7 bases from J; junction bases left unmatched: 12. The CDR3 DNA reads TGTGCCAGCCCCACGGGGCAGGGGGCGGTTGGCTACACCTTC. This translates into CASPTGQGAVGYTF.

This clonotype was seen a handful of times. The rearrangement joins TRBV14 to TRBJ2-7, with 8 positions matching TRBD2. Germline V CDR1 and CDR2: SGHDN, FVKESK. Germline trimming cut 1 base from V and 3 bases from J; bases unmatched to any gene: 8. CDR3 length equals 16 residues. The CDR3 DNA is TGTGCCAGCAGCCAAGTGAAGACTAGCGAGAACTACGAGCAGTACTTC. Translating gives CASSQVKTSENYEQYF. The complete variable domain, with remaining parts taken from reference TRBV14 and TRBJ2-7, reads EAGVTQFPSHSVIEKGQTVTLRCDPISGHDNLYWYRRVMGKEIKFLLHFVKESKQDESGMPNNRFLAERTGGTYSTLKVQPAELEDSGVYFCASSQVKTSENYEQYFGPGTRLTVT.

This clonotype was seen a few times. In DNA, the CDR3 is TGTGCCAGCAGCCGACAGGACCAAGGACCCCAGCATTTT. It yields the protein CASSRQDQGPQHF. The rearrangement uses TRBV7-2 and TRBJ1-5, with D tentatively TRBD1 (6 bases). The germline gives CDR1 SGHTA, CDR2 FQGNSA. Between the trimmed V and J ends, which lost 5 bases and 10 bases, there was a span of 15 bases. The CDR3 length is 13 residues.

The rearrangement uses TRBV12-3 or TRBV12-4 and TRBJ2-1, with D tentatively TRBD1 or TRBD2 (5 bases each). The CDR3 runs to 15 residues. The germline V and J ends were trimmed by 3 bases and 3 bases, with 12 bases remaining between them. CDR3 nucleotide sequence: TGTGCCAGCAGTTTCGAGGGGAAAAGCTACAATGAGCAGTTCTTC. As protein: CASSFEGKSYNEQFF.

The V call is TRBV5-1, the J call TRBJ2-7; D perhaps matches TRBD1 (6 bases). The CDR3 is 15 amino acids. The V end lost 0 bases, the J end lost 2 bases, and 12 bases lay between the germline ends. Germline V gives CDR1 SGHRS, CDR2 YFSETQ. CDR3 amino acids: CASSLDLRGTYEQYF. As DNA, the CDR3 is TGCGCCAGCAGCTTGGATCTCAGGGGCACCTACGAGCAGTACTTC.

The table lists this clonotype with a few counts. The J gene is TRBJ2-5, the V gene TRBV29-1; 7 nucleotides align to TRBD1. Trimming took 7 bases from V and 5 from J; bases not matched to a gene: 10. This CDR3 has 13 amino acids. The V gene's germline CDR1 is SQVTM and CDR2 ANQGSEA. The DNA of the CDR3 is TGCAGCGGAGACAGGGCAATATCCGAGACCCAGTACTTC. Its protein is CSGDRAISETQYF.

This clonotype occurred many times. V usage is TRBV10-3 and J usage is TRBJ2-7; tentatively, D is TRBD1 or TRBD2 (6 bases each). Germline assignment: CDR1 ENHRY and CDR2 SYGVKD. The CDR3 is 14 residues long. Trimming removed 6 bases at V and 3 bases at J, with 15 bases between. The CDR3 DNA reads as TGTGCCATCAGCGACAAGGGGGGTCTCTACGAGCAGTACTTC. Amino acid sequence: CAISDKGGLYEQYF.